This is a list of T cell receptor beta chains from one sample in a study of patients and donors after allogeneic stem cell transplantation. TCRdb ran MiXCR on the RT-PCR reads and lists one entry per CDR3 protein. This sample carries approximately 1,500 distinct CDR3 sequences, roughly 22% of them seen once, and the ten largest clones take roughly 13%. The specimen sequenced was blood, either unsorted or a sorted T cell fraction (not recorded which). Every receptor here comes from a human donor who was either an allogeneic HSCT recipient or a stem cell or donor lymphocyte infusion donor (not recorded which). It is not recorded whose cells these are; they may come from a transplant donor. CDR3s leave out the opening cysteine and the closing phenylalanine or tryptophan. D genes are given only for firm matches.

D gene | J gene | V gene | CDR3 protein
TRBD1 | TRBJ1-2 | TRBV7-9 | ASSWDRPDYGYT
NA | TRBJ1-2 | TRBV28 | ASRGFGGDYGYT
TRBD1 | TRBJ1-2 | TRBV5-1 | ASSLGDRSYGYT
TRBD1 | TRBJ1-1 | TRBV6-5 | ASSQGQGYTEAF
TRBD1 | TRBJ1-5 | TRBV7-3 | ASSLVQGPQPQH
NA | TRBJ2-6 | TRBV19 | ASTRDKDSGKANVLT
TRBD2 | TRBJ2-5 | TRBV7-3 | ASSLNGGKQETQY
TRBD2 | TRBJ2-3 | TRBV4-2 | ASSQATSGRGTDTQY
NA | TRBJ2-4 | TRBV2 | ASSDMNIQY
NA | TRBJ1-4 | TRBV7-8 | ASSFHRAEGEKLF
NA | TRBJ2-7 | TRBV20-1 | SARDGQSYEQY
NA | TRBJ2-7 | TRBV29-1 | SASGQGGSYEQY
TRBD1 | TRBJ2-7 | TRBV24-1 | AASATGTGSSEQY
TRBD2 | TRBJ2-7 | TRBV29-1 | SVRTGLAGGHEQY
TRBD1 | TRBJ1-2 | TRBV20-1 | SASDRTGYGGYT
NA | TRBJ2-7 | TRBV9 | ASSVAGDYEQY
NA | TRBJ1-1 | TRBV15 | ATTRYGMNTEAF
NA | TRBJ1-1 | TRBV5-1 | ASSLEAEVNTEAF
NA | TRBJ2-4 | TRBV5-6 | ASSTDPAAKNIQY
NA | TRBJ2-3 | TRBV7-3 | ASSARGANTDTQY
NA | TRBJ2-6 | TRBV5-4 | ASSSDRSSGANVLT
TRBD1 | TRBJ1-2 | TRBV12-3/TRBV12-4 | ASSSSTGTEYGYT
NA | TRBJ2-1 | TRBV6-5 | ASSYEGGGYNEQF
TRBD1 | TRBJ2-1 | TRBV11-2 | ASSQTTGGNEQF
TRBD1 | TRBJ1-5 | TRBV5-4 | ASSTGGRGSNQPQH
TRBD2 | TRBJ2-5 | TRBV7-2 | ASSSTSVQETQY
NA | TRBJ1-1 | TRBV7-9 | ASLGRDTEAF
NA | TRBJ1-2 | TRBV7-2 | ASSPREDYGYT
NA | TRBJ2-1 | TRBV9 | ASSVRQDNEQF
NA | TRBJ1-1 | TRBV5-1 | ASSLDTWNTEAF
NA | TRBJ2-1 | TRBV28 | ASSTDSYNEQF
NA | TRBJ1-1 | TRBV13 | ASSRGRPNTEAF
NA | TRBJ2-7 | TRBV2 | ASSEEYSSYEQY
TRBD1 | TRBJ1-2 | TRBV6-1 | ASSEGLGTGRVYT
NA | TRBJ2-5 | TRBV30 | AWSTGFQETQY
NA | TRBJ1-5 | TRBV5-1 | ASSFTGVDQPQH
NA | TRBJ2-3 | TRBV18 | ASSWADTQY
NA | TRBJ1-4 | TRBV7-2 | ASSPLGGGGEKLF
TRBD1 | TRBJ2-7 | TRBV10-3 | AIRGPGQRSYEQY
NA | TRBJ2-7 | TRBV6-5 | ASSYSIGHPLEY
NA | TRBJ2-5 | TRBV7-2 | ASSPRVQETQY
TRBD1 | TRBJ2-7 | TRBV5-6 | ASSLAGWDRADEQY
TRBD2 | TRBJ2-5 | TRBV7-2 | ASSRTSSETQY
NA | TRBJ2-2 | TRBV3-1 | ASSRREVMTGELF
NA | TRBJ2-4 | TRBV16 | ASSWGDIQY
NA | TRBJ2-7 | TRBV5-5 | ASSRTGATYEQY
NA | TRBJ2-7 | TRBV4-3 | ASSQEFNTYEQY
NA | TRBJ1-1 | TRBV5-5 | ASSFSEREAF
NA | TRBJ1-1 | TRBV15 | ATSRGTQGGEAF
NA | TRBJ2-5 | TRBV12-2 | ASRGNGQETQY
NA | TRBJ2-3 | TRBV5-5 | ASSLGSGIVTQY
NA | TRBJ1-1 | TRBV12-3/TRBV12-4 | ASSAIRWGRKNTEAF
NA | TRBJ2-3 | TRBV2 | ASSQADTQY
NA | TRBJ2-5 | TRBV6-5 | ASRSEAGETQY
TRBD2 | TRBJ2-7 | TRBV20-1 | SAAVGGLAGAEQY
NA | TRBJ1-1 | TRBV27 | ASRKNTEAF
NA | TRBJ2-1 | TRBV20-1 | SAYPGGQGYNEQF
NA | TRBJ2-5 | TRBV29-1 | SVEEDKVVETQY
TRBD1 | TRBJ1-6 | TRBV18 | ASSPSGQGYSPLH
NA | TRBJ2-7 | TRBV11-3 | ASSLNLYEQY